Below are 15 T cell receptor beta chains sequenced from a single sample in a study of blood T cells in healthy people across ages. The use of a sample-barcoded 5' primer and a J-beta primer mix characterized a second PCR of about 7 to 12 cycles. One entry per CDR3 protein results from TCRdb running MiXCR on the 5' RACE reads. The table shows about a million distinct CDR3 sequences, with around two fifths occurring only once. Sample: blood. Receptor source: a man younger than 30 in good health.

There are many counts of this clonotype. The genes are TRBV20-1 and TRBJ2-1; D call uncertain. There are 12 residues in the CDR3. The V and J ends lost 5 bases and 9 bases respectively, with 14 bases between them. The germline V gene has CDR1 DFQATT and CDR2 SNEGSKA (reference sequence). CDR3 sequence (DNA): TGCAGTGCTCCTCTGACCGAAGGTGAGCAGTTCTTC. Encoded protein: CSAPLTEGEQFF.

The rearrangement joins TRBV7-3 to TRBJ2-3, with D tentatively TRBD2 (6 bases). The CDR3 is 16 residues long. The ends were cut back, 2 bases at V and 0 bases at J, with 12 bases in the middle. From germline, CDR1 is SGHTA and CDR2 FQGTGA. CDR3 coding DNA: TGTGCCAGCAGCTTAGACGGCGGGACTAGCACAGATACGCAGTATTTT. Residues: CASSLDGGTSTDTQYF.

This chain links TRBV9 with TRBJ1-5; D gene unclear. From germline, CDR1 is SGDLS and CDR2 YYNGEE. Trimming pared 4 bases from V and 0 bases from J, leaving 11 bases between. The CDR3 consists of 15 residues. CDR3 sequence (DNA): TGTGCCAGCAGCCCAGGAGGGAATAGCAATCAGCCCCAGCATTTT. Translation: CASSPGGNSNQPQHF.

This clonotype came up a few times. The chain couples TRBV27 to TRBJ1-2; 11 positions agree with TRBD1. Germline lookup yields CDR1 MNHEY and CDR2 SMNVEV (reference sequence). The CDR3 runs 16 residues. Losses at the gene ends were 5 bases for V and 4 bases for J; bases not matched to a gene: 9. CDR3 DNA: TGTGCCAGCAGTCAAACATATGGGACAGGGGGCTATGGCTACACCTTC. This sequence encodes CASSQTYGTGGYGYTF.

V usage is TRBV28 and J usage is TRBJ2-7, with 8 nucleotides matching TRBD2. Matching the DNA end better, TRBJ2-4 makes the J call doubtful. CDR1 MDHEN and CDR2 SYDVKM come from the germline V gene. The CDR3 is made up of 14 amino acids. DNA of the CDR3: TGTGCCAGCCAGTCGACTAGCGCTGGAAACATTCAGTACTTC. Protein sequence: CASQSTSAGNIQYF.

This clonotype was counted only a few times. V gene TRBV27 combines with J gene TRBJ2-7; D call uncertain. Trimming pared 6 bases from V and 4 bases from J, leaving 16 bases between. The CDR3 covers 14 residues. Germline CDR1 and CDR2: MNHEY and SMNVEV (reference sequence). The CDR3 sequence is CASRENGDSYEQYF. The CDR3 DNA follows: TGTGCCAGCAGGGAGAATGGGGATTCGTACGAGCAGTACTTC.

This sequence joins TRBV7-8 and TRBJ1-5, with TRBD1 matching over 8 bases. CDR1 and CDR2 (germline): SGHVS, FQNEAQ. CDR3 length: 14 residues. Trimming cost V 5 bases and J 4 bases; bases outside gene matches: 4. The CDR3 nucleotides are TGTGCCAGCAGCCCAAGACAGGGGAATCAGCCCCAGCATTTT. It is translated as CASSPRQGNQPQHF.

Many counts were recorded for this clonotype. The CDR3 protein is CASTPQFGASTDTQYF. The CDR3 DNA reads as TGCGCCAGCACTCCTCAGTTTGGAGCTAGCACAGATACGCAGTATTTT. The chain uses TRBV5-1 and TRBJ2-3; D ambiguous. The CDR3 is 16 residues long. Germline V lookup: CDR1 SGHRS, CDR2 YFSETQ. V was trimmed by 6 bases and J by 0 bases, leaving 17 bases between them.

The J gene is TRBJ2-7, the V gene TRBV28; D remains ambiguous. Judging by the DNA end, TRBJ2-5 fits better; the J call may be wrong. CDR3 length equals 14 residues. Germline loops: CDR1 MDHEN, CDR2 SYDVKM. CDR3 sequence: CASSLRVGEETQYF. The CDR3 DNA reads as TGTGCCAGCAGTTTAAGGGTCGGTGAAGAGACCCAGTACTTC.

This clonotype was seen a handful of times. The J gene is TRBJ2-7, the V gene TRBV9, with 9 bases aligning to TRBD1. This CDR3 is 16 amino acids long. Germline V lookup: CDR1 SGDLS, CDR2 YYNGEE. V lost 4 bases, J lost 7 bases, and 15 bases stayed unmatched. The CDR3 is CASSPPQGALINEQYF. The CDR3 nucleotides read TGTGCCAGCAGCCCGCCACAGGGGGCTTTGATCAATGAGCAGTACTTC.

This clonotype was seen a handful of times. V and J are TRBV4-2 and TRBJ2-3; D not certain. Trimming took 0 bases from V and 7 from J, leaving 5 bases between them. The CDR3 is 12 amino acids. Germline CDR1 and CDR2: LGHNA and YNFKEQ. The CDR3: CASSQDENTQYF. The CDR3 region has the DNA TGTGCCAGCAGCCAAGACGAAAATACGCAGTATTTT.

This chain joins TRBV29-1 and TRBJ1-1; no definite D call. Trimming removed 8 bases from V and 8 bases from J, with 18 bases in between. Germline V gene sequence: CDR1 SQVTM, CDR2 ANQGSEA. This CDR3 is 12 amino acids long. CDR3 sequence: CSLQTSGGEAFF. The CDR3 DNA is TGCAGCCTCCAAACTTCCGGCGGAGAAGCTTTCTTT.

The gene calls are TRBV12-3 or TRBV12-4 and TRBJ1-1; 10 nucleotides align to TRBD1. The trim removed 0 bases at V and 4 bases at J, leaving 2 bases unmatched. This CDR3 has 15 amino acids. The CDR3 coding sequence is TGTGCCAGCAGTTTAGCGCGGACAGGGGGCACTGAAGCTTTCTTT. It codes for CASSLARTGGTEAFF.

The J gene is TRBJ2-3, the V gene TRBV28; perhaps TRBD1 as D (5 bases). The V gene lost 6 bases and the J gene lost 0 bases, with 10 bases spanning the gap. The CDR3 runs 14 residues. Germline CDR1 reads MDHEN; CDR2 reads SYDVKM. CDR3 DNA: TGTGCCAGCAGCCAGACAGATAGCACAGATACGCAGTATTTT. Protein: CASSQTDSTDTQYF.

CDR3 sequence (DNA): TGCAGTGCTAATGCAGGGAGTCACATTCAGTACTTC. Translation gives CSANAGSHIQYF. The V call is TRBV20-1, the J call TRBJ2-4; either TRBD1 or TRBD2 may supply D (5 bases each). The CDR3 loop spans 12 amino acids. Trimming left V 4 bases short and J 8 bases short, with 12 bases between. Germline CDR1 DFQATT, CDR2 SNEGSKA (reference sequence).